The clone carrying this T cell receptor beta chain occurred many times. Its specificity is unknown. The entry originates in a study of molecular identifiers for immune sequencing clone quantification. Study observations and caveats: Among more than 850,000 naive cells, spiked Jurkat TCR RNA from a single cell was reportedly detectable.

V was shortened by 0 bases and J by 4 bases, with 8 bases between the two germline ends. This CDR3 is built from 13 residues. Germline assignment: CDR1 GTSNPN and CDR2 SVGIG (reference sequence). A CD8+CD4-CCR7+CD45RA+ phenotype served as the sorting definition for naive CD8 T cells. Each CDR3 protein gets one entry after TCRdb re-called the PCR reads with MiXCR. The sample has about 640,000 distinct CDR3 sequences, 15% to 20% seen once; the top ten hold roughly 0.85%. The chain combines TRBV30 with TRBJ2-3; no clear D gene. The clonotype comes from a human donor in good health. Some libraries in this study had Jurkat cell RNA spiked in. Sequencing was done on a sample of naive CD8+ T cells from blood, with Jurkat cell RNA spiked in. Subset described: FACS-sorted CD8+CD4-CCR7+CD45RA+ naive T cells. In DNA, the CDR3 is TGTGCCTGGAGTGTGACCCTTGCAGATACGCAGTATTTT. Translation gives CAWSVTLADTQYF. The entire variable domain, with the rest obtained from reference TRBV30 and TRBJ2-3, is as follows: SQTIHQWPATLVQPVGSPLSLECTVEGTSNPNLYWYRQAAGRGLQLLFYSVGIGQISSEVPQNLSASRPQDRQFILSSKKLLLSDSGFYLCAWSVTLADTQYFGPGTRLTVL.